A single sample is the source of the 26 T cell receptor beta chains below, sequenced in a study of beta chain features in type 1 diabetes. Study conclusions and caveats: There was a moderate but significant shortening of TCRB CDR3s in all four CD4+ subsets of Type 1 diabetes patients.

Expressed TCRB transcripts were sequenced because the entire RNA isolate underwent reverse transcription. Assay used: immunoSEQ multiplex PCR; TCRdb lists only in-frame clones, some missing. The table includes roughly 100,000 clones, under 30% detected once. The antigens these receptors bind are not known. The sequenced material came from central memory CD4+ T cells from blood. Source of these receptors: a woman between 18 and 30 years old with type 1 diabetes.

A remark on this clone: Additional DNA sequences in this sample encode the identical CDR3. The chain links TRBV20-1 to TRBJ2-1; D uncertain. Germline lookup yields CDR1 DFQATT and CDR2 SNEGSKA (reference sequence). CDR3 length: 11 residues. Deletions cut 3 bases from V and 5 bases from J, with 5 bases between. CDR3 bases: TGCAGTGCTAGCCCTGACAATGAGCAGTTCTTC. It is translated as CSASPDNEQFF.

This clone came up a few times. The J gene is TRBJ2-5, the V gene TRBV6-5; TRBD2 is a possible D gene (5 bases). In germline, CDR1 is MNHEY, CDR2 SVGAGI. The CDR3 covers 13 residues. The V gene lost 6 bases and the J gene lost 4 bases, with 12 bases spanning the gap. Written as DNA, the CDR3 is TGTGCCAGCAGGCGGGCCATCGGAGAGACCCAGTACTTC. It yields the protein CASRRAIGETQYF.

J is TRBJ2-5 and V is TRBV7-2; 8 nucleotides agree with TRBD2. The J segment lost 5 bases and the V segment lost 4 bases, leaving 9 bases of the junction unmatched. The germline V gene has CDR1 SGHTA and CDR2 FQGNSA. The CDR3 runs 15 residues. For the CDR3, the DNA is TGTGCCAGCAGCTCCGGGACTAGTCACGTTGAGACCCAGTACTTC. This gives the protein CASSSGTSHVETQYF.

The rearrangement links TRBV2 to TRBJ2-7; 8 positions match TRBD1. This CDR3 is built from 12 residues. V dropped 11 bases and J dropped 0; count of bases not matched to a gene: 3. Germline V gives CDR1 SNHLY, CDR2 FYNNEI. The CDR3 DNA follows: TGTGCCGGACAGGGAAGCTCCTACGAGCAGTACGTC. This sequence encodes CAGQGSSYEQYV.

This chain connects TRBV2 to TRBJ1-1; 7 bases are a match to TRBD1. The CDR3 spans 14 residues. Per the germline V gene, CDR1 is SNHLY and CDR2 is FYNNEI. The junction had 6 bases not matched to a gene; V was cut back by 7 bases and J by 1 base. The CDR3 reads CASIRGPGNTEAFF. The CDR3 region has the DNA TGTGCCAGCATTAGGGGGCCTGGGAACACTGAAGCTTTCTTT.

The gene calls are TRBV28 and TRBJ2-7, with 11 bases that match TRBD1. Losses at the gene ends were 2 bases for V and 7 bases for J; bases not matched to a gene: 4. This CDR3 contains 14 residues. Germline V gene data show CDR1 as MDHEN and CDR2 as SYDVKM. The CDR3 reads CASSLGTGGREQYF. CDR3 DNA sequence: TGTGCCAGCAGTTTAGGGACAGGGGGACGGGAGCAGTACTTC.

This clone was seen repeatedly, ten times or more. The rearrangement uses TRBV14 and TRBJ1-2, with D possibly matching TRBD1 (5 bases). Germline V gives CDR1 SGHDN, CDR2 FVKESK. The CDR3 has 15 residues. The V end lost 1 base, the J end lost 4 bases, and 13 bases lay between the germline ends. The CDR3 DNA is TGTGCCAGCAGCCAAGCGACAGCCGTCGGCTATGGCTACACCTTC. Protein sequence: CASSQATAVGYGYTF.

V gene TRBV18 combines with J gene TRBJ1-1; tentative D call: TRBD1 (6 bases). V dropped 3 bases and J dropped 0 bases, with 8 bases sitting between them. Germline V gene sequence: CDR1 KGHSH, CDR2 LQKENI. The CDR3 length is 14 residues. The CDR3 sequence is CASSPQGLNTEAFF. CDR3 nucleotide sequence: TGTGCCAGCTCACCCCAGGGGCTGAACACTGAAGCTTTCTTT.

V and J are TRBV19 and TRBJ2-5; tentative D call: TRBD1 (6 bases). Trimming removed 5 bases at V and 6 bases at J, with 16 bases between. The CDR3 totals 14 residues. Per the germline V gene, CDR1 is LNHDA and CDR2 is SQIVND (reference sequence). CDR3 sequence (DNA): TGTGCCAGTAGTCCAGGGGTGATCGGGAAGACCCAGTACTTC. Protein sequence: CASSPGVIGKTQYF.

The V and J genes are TRBV5-1 and TRBJ2-5; no clear D. Trimming pared 0 bases from V and 2 bases from J, leaving 8 bases between. The CDR3 consists of 14 residues. Per the germline V gene, CDR1 is SGHRS and CDR2 is YFSETQ. For the CDR3, the DNA is TGCGCCAGCAGCTTGGGGTCCAGGCAAGAGACCCAGTACTTC. Its protein product is CASSLGSRQETQYF.

This clone was counted a few times. This sequence joins TRBV7-9 and TRBJ2-1; 8 nucleotides match TRBD2. This CDR3 has 13 amino acids. Germline loops: CDR1 SEHNR, CDR2 FQNEAQ (reference sequence). The trim removed 8 bases at V and 7 bases at J, leaving 7 bases unmatched. CDR3 sequence reads: CASQGGRSNEQFF. CDR3 DNA sequence: TGTGCCAGCCAAGGCGGGAGGAGTAATGAGCAGTTCTTC.

This clone was recorded a few times. V and J are TRBV4-2 and TRBJ2-2; no firm D call. The CDR3 loop spans 13 amino acids. Germline values: CDR1 LGHNA, CDR2 YNFKEQ. Trimming pared 0 bases from V and 5 bases from J, leaving 4 bases between. The CDR3: CASSQDFTGELFF. CDR3 coding DNA: TGTGCCAGCAGCCAAGACTTTACCGGGGAGCTGTTTTTT.

The chain joins TRBV28 to TRBJ2-3, with 10 bases identical to TRBD2. Germline V gene data show CDR1 as MDHEN and CDR2 as SYDVKM. The CDR3 length is 19 residues. The junction had 14 bases not matched to a gene; V was cut back by 5 bases and J by 0 bases. The CDR3 nucleotides are TGTGCCAGCAGTCCCCCCCCAGGGAGAGCGGGAGGGAGCACAGATACGCAGTATTTT. Its translation: CASSPPPGRAGGSTDTQYF.

Concerning this clone itself: The limits of the CDR3 on the DNA are not certain, so only TCRdb's listed CDR3 is given. The chain recombines TRBV12-2 with TRBJ1-5. TRBV12-2 is classified as a pseudogene. The CDR3 contains 14 residues when both ends are counted. The CDR3 loop reads CASRFGGGNQPQHF.

This clone was found once. V is TRBV28 and J is TRBJ2-7; tentative D call: TRBD2 (5 bases). CDR1 is MDHEN, CDR2 SYDVKM, per germline. The CDR3 runs to 17 residues. Between the trimmed V and J ends, which lost 6 bases and 1 base, there was a span of 22 bases. CDR3 region: CASSRIPVGGPSYEQYV. The CDR3 coding sequence is TGTGCCAGCAGCCGGATTCCGGTTGGCGGGCCTTCCTACGAGCAGTACGTC.

This rearrangement joins TRBV28 to TRBJ2-2; TRBD2 matches at 10 bases. Germline CDR1 and CDR2: MDHEN and SYDVKM. J was trimmed by 3 bases and V by 6 bases; bases with no gene match: 4. This CDR3 has 15 residues. The CDR3 DNA reads as TGTGCCAGCAGCCCCGGACTAGCGGACACCGGGGAGCTGTTTTTT. It is translated as CASSPGLADTGELFF. Full variable domain (missing parts from reference TRBV28 and TRBJ2-2): DVKVTQSSRYLVKRTGEKVFLECVQDMDHENMFWYRQDPGLGLRLIYFSYDVKMKEKGDIPEGYSVSREKKERFSLILESASTNQTSMYLCASSPGLADTGELFFGEGSRLTVL.

This clone was counted only a few times. DNA for the CDR3: TGCGCCAGCACCCCATTCATCGGACAGGGTGCCTACGAGCAGTACTTC. Translating gives CASTPFIGQGAYEQYF. This chain joins TRBV5-1 and TRBJ2-7, with 8 bases lining up with TRBD1. The germline V gene has CDR1 SGHRS and CDR2 YFSETQ. Losses at the gene ends were 6 bases for V and 2 bases for J; bases not matched to a gene: 13. The CDR3 consists of 16 residues.

This chain links TRBV27 with TRBJ2-4; TRBD2 aligns across 7 bases. V was clipped by 4 bases and J by 8 bases; unmatched bases: 17. CDR3 size: 17 residues. The germline CDR1 and CDR2 sequences are MNHEY and SMNVEV (reference sequence). The CDR3 loop reads CASSCLLRGTRGDIQYF. The CDR3 nucleotides read TGTGCCAGCAGTTGCCTCCTAAGAGGGACTCGGGGGGACATTCAGTACTTC.

The chain employs TRBV5-4 and TRBJ2-3; 13 nucleotides match TRBD2. The CDR3 sequence is 16 residues long. The germline V gene encodes CDR1 SGHNT and CDR2 YYREEE (reference sequence). V trimming: 3 bases; J trimming: 7 bases; junction bases outside the gene matches: 8. As DNA, the CDR3 is TGTGCCAGCAGCTCCCGGACTAGCGGGAGCGAGAATACGCAGTATTTT. Translated: CASSSRTSGSENTQYF.

V is TRBV7-9 and J is TRBJ2-1, with D perhaps TRBD2 (6 bases). Germline loops: CDR1 SEHNR, CDR2 FQNEAQ (reference sequence). V was shortened by 5 bases and J by 12 bases, with 14 bases between the two germline ends. The CDR3 spans 12 residues. As DNA, the CDR3 is TGTGCCAGCAGCCGACTAGAATCTAGGCAGTTCTTC. It translates to CASSRLESRQFF.

This chain connects TRBV7-2 to TRBJ2-1; the match to TRBD1 covers 7 bases. Germline lookup yields CDR1 SGHTA and CDR2 FQGNSA. This CDR3 region has 14 residues. The J segment lost 9 bases and the V segment lost 4 bases, leaving 9 bases of the junction unmatched. CDR3 region: CASSYSGGSGEQFF. The CDR3 region has the DNA TGTGCCAGCAGCTACTCAGGGGGTTCGGGTGAGCAGTTCTTC.

This chain joins TRBV5-1 and TRBJ2-3, with 9 nucleotides matching TRBD2. The CDR3 is 17 residues long. CDR1 is SGHRS and CDR2 is YFSETQ in the germline V gene. Trimming at V came to 2 bases and at J to 3 bases, leaving 10 bases not matched to a gene. The CDR3 loop reads CASSFGHSGSGTDTQYF. The CDR3 DNA reads TGCGCCAGCAGCTTTGGCCATAGCGGGAGTGGGACAGATACGCAGTATTTT.

The V call is TRBV15, the J call TRBJ2-1, with unresolved D. V was cut by 1 base and J by 0 bases, with 13 bases left in between. Germline loops: CDR1 LNHNV, CDR2 YYDKDF (reference sequence). The CDR3 runs to 17 residues. DNA of the CDR3: TGTGCCACCAGCAGAGGGGCCGAGACGGCCTCCTACAATGAGCAGTTCTTC. It translates to CATSRGAETASYNEQFF.

This clone was seen more than once but under ten times. The gene calls are TRBV7-7 and TRBJ2-2; tentative D call: TRBD1 (6 bases). Germline assignment: CDR1 SSHAT and CDR2 FNYEAQ (reference sequence). The CDR3 has 13 residues. Trimming cost V 5 bases and J 4 bases, with 8 bases left between them. The CDR3 DNA sequence: TGTGCCAGCAGCCAGGACAGCACCGGGGAGCTGTTTTTT. Translation gives CASSQDSTGELFF. Full variable domain (remainder filled in from reference TRBV7-7 and TRBJ2-2): GAGVSQSPRYKVTKRGQDVTLRCDPISSHATLYWYQQALGQGPEFLTYFNYEAQPDKSGLPSDRFSAERPEGSISTLTIQRTEQRDSAMYRCASSQDSTGELFFGEGSRLTVL.

The V call is TRBV9, the J call TRBJ2-1; 9 bases are a match to TRBD2. Germline V gene data show CDR1 as SGDLS and CDR2 as YYNGEE. CDR3 size: 14 residues. The V and J ends lost 0 bases and 10 bases, in that order; junction bases with no gene match: 5. For the CDR3, the DNA is TGTGCCAGCAGCGTAGCGGGTAGCGGGAGAGAGCAGTTCTTC. Translated, it gives CASSVAGSGREQFF.

The chain uses TRBV5-1 and TRBJ2-3, with TRBD2 identical over 11 bases. Germline assignment: CDR1 SGHRS and CDR2 YFSETQ. The CDR3 extends over 16 amino acids. V dropped 3 bases and J dropped 7; count of bases not matched to a gene: 10. The CDR3 reads CASSSVLAGDGHTQYF. The CDR3 DNA reads as TGCGCCAGCAGCTCCGTACTAGCGGGAGATGGGCATACGCAGTATTTT.